The 27 T cell receptor beta chains listed next were all sequenced from one sample in a study of blood T cell repertoires in COVID-19. TCRdb's copy holds only in-frame clones and misses some; the assay was immunoSEQ multiplex PCR. The sample records more than 300,000 clones, about 90% being singletons. Sequenced: peripheral blood. These receptors were taken from a woman aged 25 to 39 with COVID-19, enrolled during active disease.

The chain links TRBV2 to TRBJ1-4, with D perhaps matching TRBD1 (5 bases). Per germline, CDR1 SNHLY and CDR2 FYNNEI. The CDR3 runs to 15 residues. V shed 2 bases and J shed 8 bases, with 15 bases lying between them. CDR3 DNA: TGTGCCAGCAGTGAAAAGGGGCACCAGACCGAAAAACTGTTTTTT. Amino acids: CASSEKGHQTEKLFF.

The chain employs TRBV3-1 (or the pseudogene TRBV3-2) and TRBJ1-1; D not certain. This CDR3 comprises 11 residues. Germline CDR1 reads LGHDT; CDR2 reads YNNKEL (reference sequence). V was shortened by 8 bases and J by 7 bases, with 11 bases between the two germline ends. CDR3 sequence: CASGLRGEAFF. Here the CDR3 DNA reads TGTGCCAGCGGATTACGGGGTGAAGCTTTCTTT.

DNA of the CDR3: TGTGCCAGCAGCTTAGTTTCTAGGCAAGAGACCCAGTACTTC. The encoded protein is CASSLVSRQETQYF. The chain employs TRBV7-9 and TRBJ2-5; the D is unclear. The CDR3 totals 14 residues. Trimming took off 1 base at V and 2 bases at J, with 8 bases between the two ends. Germline assignment: CDR1 SEHNR and CDR2 FQNEAQ (reference sequence). The full variable domain, in which reference TRBV7-9 and TRBJ2-5 provide the parts outside the CDR3, is DTGVSQNPRHKITKRGQNVTFRCDPISEHNRLYWYRQTLGQGPEFLTYFQNEAQLEKSRLLSDRFSAERPKGSFSTLEIQRTEQGDSAMYLCASSLVSRQETQYFGPGTRLLVL.

This chain connects TRBV5-1 to TRBJ1-1, with a tentative D call TRBD1 (5 bases). The length of the CDR3 is 13 residues. V was clipped by 3 bases and J by 5 bases, with 11 bases between them. Germline V gene data show CDR1 as SGHRS and CDR2 as YFSETQ. The CDR3 region has the DNA TGCGCCAGCAGCTCCTATCAGGGAACTGAAGCTTTCTTT. Translated, it gives CASSSYQGTEAFF.

This sequence joins TRBV28 and TRBJ2-6; no clear D. The germline gives CDR1 MDHEN, CDR2 SYDVKM. This CDR3 spans 13 amino acids. V was cut by 10 bases and J by 2 bases, with 9 bases left in between. CDR3 nucleotide sequence: TGTGCCACCTACGAGGCTGGGGCCAACGTCCTGACTTTC. Translated: CATYEAGANVLTF.

This sequence joins TRBV2 and TRBJ1-2; D call uncertain. V was shortened by 6 bases and J by 5 bases, with 13 bases between the two germline ends. The germline gives CDR1 SNHLY, CDR2 FYNNEI. There are 13 residues in the CDR3. In DNA, the CDR3 is TGTGCCAGCAGGCCGGTAGAAAATTATGGCTACACCTTC. This codes for CASRPVENYGYTF.

The chain has TRBV7-9 and TRBJ1-3; D is undetermined. V lost 1 base to trimming and J lost 0 bases, with 13 bases between them. The CDR3 covers 17 residues. Germline loops: CDR1 SEHNR, CDR2 FQNEAQ (reference sequence). Written as DNA, the CDR3 is TGTGCCAGCAGCTTAGAAGAGCAGAGGATCTCTGGAAACACCATATATTTT. Protein: CASSLEEQRISGNTIYF. The full variable domain, in which reference TRBV7-9 and TRBJ1-3 provide the parts outside the CDR3, is DTGVSQNPRHKITKRGQNVTFRCDPISEHNRLYWYRQTLGQGPEFLTYFQNEAQLEKSRLLSDRFSAERPKGSFSTLEIQRTEQGDSAMYLCASSLEEQRISGNTIYFGEGSWLTVV.

J is TRBJ2-1 and V is TRBV9, with D possibly matching TRBD2 (6 bases). The CDR3 has 16 residues. V dropped 0 bases and J dropped 0 bases, with 10 bases sitting between them. In germline, CDR1 is SGDLS, CDR2 YYNGEE. CDR3 in amino acids: CASSVGTSRSYNEQFF. CDR3 coding DNA: TGTGCCAGCAGCGTAGGCACTAGCCGCTCCTACAATGAGCAGTTCTTC.

This rearrangement joins TRBV24-1 to TRBJ2-5, with TRBD2 matching over 8 bases. In germline, CDR1 is KGHDR, CDR2 SFDVKD. The CDR3 spans 16 residues. J was trimmed by 3 bases and V by 6 bases; bases with no gene match: 11. The DNA for the CDR3 is TGTGCCACCAGTTTGGGGGGGACTAGAAATGAAGAGACCCAGTACTTC. Amino acid sequence: CATSLGGTRNEETQYF.

The chain uses TRBV24-1 and TRBJ1-4, with 11 bases matching TRBD1. V was clipped by 2 bases and J by 8 bases; unmatched bases: 9. Germline V CDR1 and CDR2: KGHDR, SFDVKD. CDR3 length equals 17 residues. The CDR3 here is CATSDWGTGGIGEKLFF. The CDR3 DNA sequence: TGTGCCACCAGTGATTGGGGGACAGGGGGAATAGGCGAAAAACTGTTTTTT.

CDR3 sequence: CAWSVRDRGPQPQHF. CDR3 bases: TGTGCCTGGAGTGTAAGGGACAGGGGGCCCCAGCCCCAGCATTTT. The chain carries TRBV30 and TRBJ1-5; TRBD1 matches 12 bases. V shed 0 bases, J shed 7 bases, and the junction held 4 bases outside the gene matches. The CDR3 has 15 amino acids. The germline CDR1 and CDR2 sequences are GTSNPN and SVGIG (reference sequence).

V usage is TRBV12-2 and J usage is TRBJ2-5; the table names TRBD2, a call not compared with the DNA. TRBV12-2 is a known pseudogene. The CDR3 contains 16 residues. CDR3: CASRLSGAAGLETQYF. CDR3 bases: TGTGCAAGTCGCTTAAGCGGGGCCGCGGGTTTGGAGACCCAGTACTTC.

This rearrangement joins TRBV30 to TRBJ1-1, with D perhaps matching TRBD1 (5 bases). V shed 1 base and J shed 6 bases, with 15 bases lying between them. CDR3 length equals 14 residues. Germline V gene data show CDR1 as GTSNPN and CDR2 as SVGIG (reference sequence). This CDR3 reads CAWSATVGGAEAFF. As DNA, the CDR3 is TGTGCCTGGAGTGCGACAGTTGGTGGGGCTGAAGCTTTCTTT.

The genes are TRBV25-1 and TRBJ2-2, with D possibly TRBD1 on 6 matching bases. The V gene's germline CDR1 is MGHDK and CDR2 SYGVNS. This CDR3 contains 14 residues. V was trimmed by 4 bases and J by 5 bases, leaving 11 bases between them. CDR3 sequence (DNA): TGTGCCAGCAGTGGGACAGCTATGACCGGGGAGCTGTTTTTT. Residues: CASSGTAMTGELFF.

This clone was recorded once. The gene calls are TRBV18 and TRBJ2-2; maybe TRBD1 (7 bases). V dropped 2 bases and J dropped 0 bases, with 13 bases sitting between them. Germline V CDR1 and CDR2: KGHSH, LQKENI. The CDR3 length is 17 residues. CDR3: CASSPTGGTANTGELFF. The CDR3 DNA reads TGTGCCAGCTCACCAACTGGAGGGACAGCGAACACCGGGGAGCTGTTTTTT.

The chain is built from TRBV5-1 and TRBJ2-1; D might be TRBD1 (5 bases). The CDR3 has 13 residues. The germline gives CDR1 SGHRS, CDR2 YFSETQ. V dropped 2 bases and J dropped 10 bases, with 13 bases sitting between them. CDR3 in amino acids: CASSFGQLREQFF. CDR3 sequence (DNA): TGCGCCAGCAGCTTCGGACAATTAAGGGAGCAGTTCTTC.

This chain joins TRBV13 and TRBJ1-2; no clear D. Trimming took 3 bases from V and 5 from J, leaving 16 bases between them. Per the germline V gene, CDR1 is PRHDT and CDR2 is FYEKMQ (reference sequence). CDR3 size: 15 residues. The CDR3: CASSFGPEEFYGYTF. The CDR3 DNA reads as TGTGCCAGCAGCTTTGGTCCAGAGGAATTTTATGGCTACACCTTC.

The chain links TRBV6-1 to TRBJ1-1; D gene unclear. Germline-derived CDR1 and CDR2 are MNHNS and SASEGT. CDR3 length equals 16 residues. The ends were cut back, 3 bases at V and 1 base at J, with 15 bases in the middle. The DNA for the CDR3 is TGTGCCAGCAGTGATCGGTCTATGGGAGAGAACACTGAAGCTTTCTTT. Protein sequence: CASSDRSMGENTEAFF.

A single count supports this clone. This sample includes further DNA sequences coding for the same CDR3. V and J are TRBV6-5 and TRBJ1-5, with D tentatively TRBD1 (5 bases). Looked up from germline, CDR1 is MNHEY and CDR2 is SVGAGI. This CDR3 has 14 amino acids. V lost 0 bases to trimming and J lost 4 bases, with 7 bases between them. CDR3 protein: CASSYSGGNQPQHF. The CDR3 nucleotides are TGTGCCAGCAGTTACTCGGGGGGGAATCAGCCCCAGCATTTT.

The chain couples TRBV6-6 to TRBJ1-1; no firm D call. The germline V gene encodes CDR1 MNHNY and CDR2 SVGAGI (reference sequence). Trimming removed 2 bases at V and 0 bases at J, with 10 bases between. CDR3 length: 15 amino acids. The CDR3 protein is CASSYPRGVNTEAFF. The CDR3 DNA sequence: TGTGCCAGCAGTTACCCCCGGGGTGTGAACACTGAAGCTTTCTTT.

The chain links TRBV11-3 to TRBJ2-3, with a tentative D call TRBD2 (5 bases). V shed 7 bases and J shed 5 bases, with 10 bases lying between them. This CDR3 spans 12 amino acids. Germline assignment: CDR1 SGHNT and CDR2 YENEEA. The CDR3 DNA reads as TGTGCCAGCACCGGGGAAGGAGATACGCAGTATTTT. As protein: CASTGEGDTQYF.

The CDR3 DNA reads TGTGCCAGCAGCTCCTTGAGACTAGCGGGGGCGTACAATGAGCAGTTCTTC. Its translation: CASSSLRLAGAYNEQFF. The chain couples TRBV5-6 to TRBJ2-1; TRBD2 agrees at 12 bases. CDR1 and CDR2 from the germline V gene are SGHDT and YYEEEE. V lost 3 bases and J lost 4; bases outside the gene matches: 8. This CDR3 has 17 residues.

This chain joins TRBV3-1 (or the pseudogene TRBV3-2) and TRBJ1-5; D might be TRBD1 (6 bases). The CDR3 has 14 residues. CDR1 is LGHDT and CDR2 is YNNKEL in the germline V gene (reference sequence). Trimming stripped 4 bases from V and 3 bases from J, with 10 bases between. In DNA form, the CDR3 reads TGTGCCAGCAGCCTGCAGGGGATCAATCAGCCCCAGCATTTT. Translating gives CASSLQGINQPQHF.

A single count supports this clone. The chain has TRBV21-1 and TRBJ1-3; whether TRBD1, the table's D call, matches the DNA was not checked. TRBV21-1 is deemed a pseudogene. The CDR3 is 17 amino acids. The CDR3 DNA is TGTGCCAGCAGGAACCCCTGTCCGGACACCTCTGGAAACACCATATATTTT. Amino acids: CASRNPCPDTSGNTIYF.

The chain uses TRBV5-1 and TRBJ1-5; weak D call: TRBD1 (6 bases). Trimming pared 1 base from V and 2 bases from J, leaving 13 bases between. This CDR3 comprises 16 residues. The germline CDR1 and CDR2 sequences are SGHRS and YFSETQ. DNA of the CDR3: TGCGCCAGCAGCTTGACACCAGGGGCGGGCAATCAGCCCCAGCATTTT. It encodes CASSLTPGAGNQPQHF.

The chain has TRBV19 and TRBJ1-4; D uncertain. CDR1 is LNHDA and CDR2 is SQIVND in the germline V gene (reference sequence). The V gene lost 6 bases and the J gene lost 8 bases, with 13 bases spanning the gap. The CDR3 loop spans 13 amino acids. The CDR3 reads CASSYFRGEKLFF. The CDR3 DNA reads as TGTGCCAGTAGCTATTTCCGCGGGGAAAAACTGTTTTTT.

This chain connects TRBV18 to TRBJ1-4; D remains ambiguous. V was pared by 3 bases and J by 3 bases, with 8 bases between. Germline CDR1 is KGHSH and CDR2 is LQKENI. The CDR3 contains 14 residues. CDR3 sequence (DNA): TGTGCCAGCTCACCGGGCAGTTCTAATGAAAAACTGTTTTTT. Protein: CASSPGSSNEKLFF. Full variable domain (rest looked up from reference TRBV18 and TRBJ1-4): NAGVMQNPRHLVRRRGQEARLRCSPMKGHSHVYWYRQLPEEGLKFMVYLQKENIIDESGMPKERFSAEFPKEGPSILRIQQVVRGDSAAYFCASSPGSSNEKLFFGSGTQLSVL.